The present T cell receptor beta chain was sequenced within a study of OX40 agonist ivuxolimab in advanced cancers. Study-wide background: Patients were treated with ivuxolimab, an agonistic anti-OX40 (CD134) antibody.

Some clones are missing from TCRdb's copy, which holds only in-frame ones; the method was immunoSEQ multiplex PCR. This sample has 95,000 to 100,000 clones, with roughly four fifths found just once. Blood sampling took place at baseline, cycle 4 day 1, and cycle 7 day 1. Study observations and caveats: At 0.1 to 3.0 mg/kg and by week 6, clonal expansion occurred in CD4+ and CD8+ blood T cells.

This clone was detected once. Its antigen is unknown. Germline-derived CDR1 and CDR2 are LNHDA and SQIVND (reference sequence). The V segment lost 6 bases and the J segment 4 bases; nucleotides outside the gene matches: 8. The length of the CDR3 is 16 residues. The chain uses TRBV19 and TRBJ1-5; 11 nucleotides agree with TRBD1. This receptor was obtained from an adult with an advanced solid tumor such as melanoma, head and neck, liver or kidney cancer. The sequencing here drew on CD4+ or CD8+ T cells sorted from blood, taken in a trial of the OX40 agonist ivuxolimab. In DNA form, the CDR3 reads TGTGCCAGTAGAACCGGGACAGGGGGTACGAATCAGCCCCAGCATTTT. It encodes CASRTGTGGTNQPQHF. Based on the CDR3 plus reference TRBV19 and TRBJ1-5, the full variable domain is DGGITQSPKYLFRKEGQNVTLSCEQNLNHDAMYWYRQDPGQGLRLIYYSQIVNDFQKGDIAEGYSVSREKKESFPLTVTSAQKNPTAFYLCASRTGTGGTNQPQHFGDGTRLSIL.